This entry lists 2 T cell receptor beta chains sequenced from one sample in a study of T cell repertoires in cytomegalovirus infection. Via MiXCR, TCRdb re-called the reads, giving one row per CDR3 protein. Of 150,000 to 200,000 distinct CDR3 sequences listed, roughly 19% are singletons. The sequenced sample was PBMCs. These receptors all stem from a human donor in good health (CMV status not recorded). Some clones in this sample may be carry-over from other donors' samples.

This clonotype was observed a few times. The chain carries TRBV6-2 or TRBV6-3 and TRBJ2-7; D unclear. CDR3 length: 13 residues. CDR1 MNHEY and CDR2 SVGEGT come from the germline V gene. V was clipped by 7 bases and J by 1 base, with 11 bases between them. Written as DNA, the CDR3 is TGTGCCAGCAAGGTCAGGAGTTCCTACGAGCAGTACTTC. Residues: CASKVRSSYEQYF.

This clonotype was recorded a few times. The rearrangement uses TRBV12-3 or TRBV12-4 and TRBJ2-1, with D unresolved. This CDR3 region has 14 residues. Trimming removed 4 bases at V and 8 bases at J, with 15 bases between. The CDR3 is CASSSPGRAHEQFF. CDR3 DNA sequence: TGTGCCAGCAGTTCCCCAGGTAGGGCACATGAGCAGTTCTTC.